These 31 T cell receptor beta chains originate from one sample sequenced in a study of blood T cell repertoires in COVID-19. Repertoires were generated with immunoSEQ multiplex PCR, while TCRdb's copy carries only in-frame clones and drops some. The sample records about 110,000 clones, more than 80% being singletons. The source material was peripheral blood. The source is a woman aged 55-69 years with acute or convalescent COVID-19.

V gene TRBV28 combines with J gene TRBJ1-2, with 7 bases identical to TRBD1. The CDR3 length is 14 residues. After removal of 6 bases from V and 4 bases from J, the junction contained 8 bases not matched to a gene. Germline V gene data show CDR1 as MDHEN and CDR2 as SYDVKM. The CDR3 reads CASRSSGQFYGYTF. The CDR3, as DNA: TGTGCCAGCAGAAGTTCGGGACAGTTCTATGGCTACACCTTC.

This chain connects TRBV15 to TRBJ2-3; unclear D gene. CDR1 is LNHNV, CDR2 YYDKDF, per germline (reference sequence). The V end was cut by 9 bases, the J end by 0 bases, with 13 bases between. The length of the CDR3 is 14 residues. The CDR3 loop is CATEREWSTDTQYF. The CDR3 coding sequence is TGTGCCACAGAACGCGAATGGAGCACAGATACGCAGTATTTT.

The V call is TRBV28, the J call TRBJ2-7, with 8 bases aligning to TRBD1. Germline loops: CDR1 MDHEN, CDR2 SYDVKM. The CDR3 totals 14 residues. V was pared by 2 bases and J by 2 bases, with 2 bases of the junction left unmatched. CDR3 DNA sequence: TGTGCCAGCAGTTTAATACAGGGGGCCTACGAGCAGTACTTC. It specifies CASSLIQGAYEQYF.

The chain uses TRBV7-3 and TRBJ2-7, with TRBD2 matching over 7 bases. V lost 5 bases and J lost 2; bases outside the gene matches: 12. Germline values: CDR1 SGHTA, CDR2 FQGTGA. This CDR3 spans 16 amino acids. CDR3 in DNA: TGTGCCAGCAGCCTCACCCTGGCTAGCGGAGCCTACGAGCAGTACTTC. Its translation: CASSLTLASGAYEQYF.

This chain connects TRBV5-1 to TRBJ1-2, with D perhaps TRBD1 (6 bases). Looked up from germline, CDR1 is SGHRS and CDR2 is YFSETQ. V lost 4 bases to trimming and J lost 2 bases, with 9 bases between them. The CDR3 consists of 13 residues. The CDR3 spells CASSPGTNYGYTF. The CDR3 DNA sequence: TGCGCCAGCAGCCCAGGGACAAACTATGGCTACACCTTC.

The rearrangement links TRBV10-3 to TRBJ2-1, with TRBD2 matching 8 bases. The CDR3 extends over 15 amino acids. CDR1 is ENHRY, CDR2 SYGVKD, per germline. Trimming took 4 bases from V and 9 from J; bases not matched to a gene: 11. The chain's CDR3 is CAISGERGRSGEQFF. The CDR3 DNA follows: TGTGCCATCAGTGGGGAGCGGGGGAGGTCGGGTGAGCAGTTCTTC.

The chain combines TRBV6-2 or TRBV6-3 with TRBJ2-7; D is ambiguous. CDR3 length: 12 amino acids. Trimming removed 3 bases from V and 1 base from J, with 4 bases in between. From germline, CDR1 is MNHEY and CDR2 SVGEGT. CDR3 protein: CASSYSSYEQYF. CDR3 sequence (DNA): TGTGCCAGCAGTTATTCATCCTACGAGCAGTACTTC.

In this sample, this clone turned up a few times. J is TRBJ1-4 and V is TRBV7-8, with no clear D. This CDR3 spans 14 amino acids. V was pared by 1 base and J by 2 bases, with 5 bases between. Germline-derived CDR1 and CDR2 are SGHVS and FQNEAQ. This CDR3 reads CASSLDWTNEKLFF. As DNA, the CDR3 is TGTGCCAGCAGCTTAGACTGGACTAATGAAAAACTGTTTTTT.

The V gene is TRBV5-1, the J gene TRBJ2-3; tentative D call: TRBD2 (6 bases). V lost 7 bases to trimming and J lost 2 bases, with 14 bases between them. CDR1 is SGHRS and CDR2 is YFSETQ in the germline V gene. The CDR3 has 14 amino acids. As DNA, the CDR3 is TGCGCCAGCGGCCTAGCGTCCTCCACAGATACGCAGTATTTT. Its translation is CASGLASSTDTQYF.

V and J are TRBV5-1 and TRBJ1-1; 7 nucleotides align to TRBD1. Losses at the gene ends were 5 bases for V and 1 base for J; bases not matched to a gene: 14. Germline CDR1 is SGHRS and CDR2 is YFSETQ. The CDR3 extends over 17 amino acids. The CDR3 DNA follows: TGCGCCAGCAGGGCCTCCTCTACAGGGGTGAAGAACACTGAAGCTTTCTTT. As protein: CASRASSTGVKNTEAFF.

V usage is TRBV5-1 and J usage is TRBJ2-3; D ambiguous. V was shortened by 4 bases and J by 0 bases, with 12 bases between the two germline ends. From germline, CDR1 is SGHRS and CDR2 YFSETQ. This CDR3 has 15 amino acids. CDR3 region: CASSLGSPSTDTQYF. CDR3 DNA sequence: TGCGCCAGCAGCCTCGGGTCTCCTAGCACAGATACGCAGTATTTT.

The chain combines TRBV4-2 with TRBJ2-2; 8 bases line up with TRBD2. V shed 5 bases, J shed 1 base, and the junction held 9 bases outside the gene matches. CDR1 is LGHNA, CDR2 YNFKEQ, per germline. The CDR3 extends over 17 amino acids. The CDR3 sequence is CASSSRGSGGNTGELFF. CDR3 bases: TGTGCCAGCAGCTCCCGCGGAAGCGGGGGGAACACCGGGGAGCTGTTTTTT.

The chain employs TRBV20-1 and TRBJ2-3, with 7 bases aligning to TRBD1. From germline, CDR1 is DFQATT and CDR2 SNEGSKA (reference sequence). The CDR3 is made up of 10 amino acids. Trimming took 6 bases from V and 9 from J; bases not matched to a gene: 3. The CDR3 region is CSAWDRTQYF. The CDR3 nucleotides are TGCAGTGCCTGGGACAGAACGCAGTATTTT.

V gene TRBV9 combines with J gene TRBJ2-2, with D tentatively TRBD2 (7 bases). Trimming stripped 1 base from V and 3 bases from J, with 19 bases between. This CDR3 comprises 18 residues. The V gene's germline CDR1 is SGDLS and CDR2 YYNGEE. The CDR3 region has the DNA TGTGCCAGCAGCGTAATTCCCAAACAGGGAGGGGACACCGGGGAGCTGTTTTTT. This codes for CASSVIPKQGGDTGELFF. Filled out from reference TRBV9 and TRBJ2-2, the complete variable domain reads DSGVTQTPKHLITATGQRVTLRCSPRSGDLSVYWYQQSLDQGLQFLIQYYNGEERAKGNILERFSAQQFPDLHSELNLSSLELGDSALYFCASSVIPKQGGDTGELFFGEGSRLTVL.

The chain recombines TRBV29-1 with TRBJ1-5; D is unresolved. Germline-derived CDR1 and CDR2 are SQVTM and ANQGSEA. V was clipped by 6 bases and J by 0 bases, with 12 bases between them. This CDR3 has 14 amino acids. This chain's CDR3 is CSVAVENSNQPQHF. The CDR3 DNA is TGCAGCGTCGCCGTGGAGAATAGCAATCAGCCCCAGCATTTT.

This clone was seen a handful of times. The chain employs TRBV11-3 and TRBJ2-1, with 9 bases matching TRBD2. The trim removed 1 base at V and 8 bases at J, leaving 12 bases unmatched. The length of the CDR3 is 17 residues. Germline CDR1 reads SGHNT; CDR2 reads YENEEA. This chain's CDR3 is CASSLGPLGGGVHEQFF. The CDR3 coding sequence is TGTGCCAGCAGCTTAGGCCCTTTAGGCGGGGGGGTCCATGAGCAGTTCTTC.

This clone counts as medium-sized. The chain couples TRBV7-9 to TRBJ1-5; 8 nucleotides agree with TRBD1. Germline V gene sequence: CDR1 SEHNR, CDR2 FQNEAQ (reference sequence). J gave up 2 bases and V 5 bases, and 8 bases lay outside the gene matches. This CDR3 is built from 16 residues. CDR3 DNA sequence: TGTGCCAGCAGCACCTCCGGGACAGGCGGCAATCAGCCCCAGCATTTT. Protein: CASSTSGTGGNQPQHF.

The V call is TRBV2, the J call TRBJ2-7; 10 bases match TRBD2. This CDR3 region has 15 residues. Germline V gene sequence: CDR1 SNHLY, CDR2 FYNNEI. The V and J ends lost 7 bases and 6 bases, in that order; junction bases with no gene match: 12. The CDR3 DNA reads as TGTGCCAGCAAGATTACCGGGACTAGCGCCGGCGAGCAGTACTTC. Its translation: CASKITGTSAGEQYF.

The rearrangement joins TRBV10-2 to TRBJ2-7; 16 nucleotides agree with TRBD2. Germline loops: CDR1 WSHSY, CDR2 SAAADI. Germline trimming cut 7 bases from V and 0 bases from J; bases unmatched to any gene: 6. The CDR3 totals 17 residues. This CDR3 is CASNAGTSGRVSYEQYF. For the CDR3, the DNA is TGCGCCAGCAATGCCGGGACTAGCGGGAGGGTCTCCTACGAGCAGTACTTC.

This sequence joins TRBV5-1 and TRBJ2-3; 7 nucleotides align to TRBD1. Per germline, CDR1 SGHRS and CDR2 YFSETQ. V trimming: 6 bases; J trimming: 0 bases; junction bases outside the gene matches: 7. The CDR3 is made up of 15 amino acids. The CDR3 region has the DNA TGCGCCAGCAACCGACAGGGCACTAGCACAGATACGCAGTATTTT. Protein product: CASNRQGTSTDTQYF.

The chain employs TRBV11-2 and TRBJ1-3; the D is unclear. Germline V gene data show CDR1 as SGHAT and CDR2 as FQNNGV. The CDR3 loop spans 15 amino acids. Trimming cost V 1 base and J 1 base, with 8 bases left between them. The CDR3 loop is CASSLAPGSGNTIYF. As DNA, the CDR3 is TGTGCCAGCAGCTTAGCACCGGGGTCTGGAAACACCATATATTTT. Variable domain in full (rest from reference TRBV11-2 and TRBJ1-3): EAGVAQSPRYKIIEKRQSVAFWCNPISGHATLYWYQQILGQGPKLLIQFQNNGVVDDSQLPKDRFSAERLKGVDSTLKIQPAKLEDSAVYLCASSLAPGSGNTIYFGEGSWLTVV.

The rearrangement uses TRBV5-1 and TRBJ2-3, with a tentative D call TRBD1 (5 bases). V was pared by 1 base and J by 6 bases, with 12 bases between. CDR3 size: 14 residues. Germline lookup yields CDR1 SGHRS and CDR2 YFSETQ. The CDR3 sequence is CASSLFAGSDTQYF. The CDR3 DNA is TGCGCCAGCAGCTTGTTCGCAGGGTCGGATACGCAGTATTTT.

Remarks on this clone: Other DNA sequences in the sample encode the same CDR3. This chain links TRBV2 with TRBJ1-2; tentative D call: TRBD1 (6 bases). The germline V gene has CDR1 SNHLY and CDR2 FYNNEI. With 5 bases removed from V and 1 base from J, the gap between germline ends came to 8 bases. This CDR3 has 13 residues. The CDR3 sequence: CASSPDSNYGYTF. The CDR3, as DNA: TGTGCCAGCAGTCCGGACAGTAACTATGGCTACACCTTC.

The CDR3 protein is CASSLMSGAAGGYTF. CDR3 bases: TGTGCCAGCAGCTTAATGAGTGGGGCTGCTGGAGGCTACACCTTC. This chain uses TRBV11-2 with TRBJ1-2; possible D gene TRBD1, 5 bases. Per the germline V gene, CDR1 is SGHAT and CDR2 is FQNNGV. V was shortened by 2 bases and J by 8 bases, with 18 bases between the two germline ends. This CDR3 region has 15 residues.

In regard to this clone: The limits of the CDR3 on the DNA are not certain, so only TCRdb's listed CDR3 is given. This chain links TRBV9 with TRBJ2-2; the table assigns TRBD2, which was not confirmed against the DNA. The V gene's germline CDR1 is SGDLS and CDR2 YYNGEE. The CDR3 extends over 14 residues, inclusive of both ends. CDR3 amino acids: CASSAGLRAGELFF.

This chain's CDR3 is CAISGQLAPTDTQYF. The CDR3 nucleotides are TGTGCCATCAGTGGGCAACTAGCTCCCACAGATACGCAGTATTTT. The gene calls are TRBV10-3 and TRBJ2-3, with a possible D match to TRBD2 (6 bases). Germline loops: CDR1 ENHRY, CDR2 SYGVKD. V was pared by 4 bases and J by 2 bases, with 13 bases between. The CDR3 is 15 residues long.

This chain connects TRBV5-1 to TRBJ1-5; TRBD1 matches 8 bases. The V and J ends lost 4 bases and 6 bases, in that order; junction bases with no gene match: 6. Looked up from germline, CDR1 is SGHRS and CDR2 is YFSETQ. The CDR3 has 14 residues. CDR3 nucleotides: TGCGCCAGCAGCGTGGGACAGGCGGGTCAGCCCCAGCATTTT. This translates into CASSVGQAGQPQHF.

This sequence joins TRBV2 and TRBJ1-4; 10 bases fit TRBD1. V trimming: 7 bases; J trimming: 14 bases; junction bases outside the gene matches: 13. The CDR3 consists of 14 residues. The germline CDR1 and CDR2 sequences are SNHLY and FYNNEI. As DNA, the CDR3 is TGTGCCAGCAAGCGAGACAGGGGGCACTTCGGGCTGTTTTTT. Translated, it gives CASKRDRGHFGLFF.

This rearrangement joins TRBV2 to TRBJ1-5; TRBD1 matches 8 bases. Germline V lookup: CDR1 SNHLY, CDR2 FYNNEI. This CDR3 comprises 14 residues. The V gene end was trimmed by 7 bases and the J gene end by 5 bases; junction bases not matched to a gene: 7. CDR3 sequence (DNA): TGTGCCAGCAATGGGGCCAGGGGGCATCAGCCCCAGCATTTT. This gives the protein CASNGARGHQPQHF.

The V gene is TRBV5-1, the J gene TRBJ1-2; 12 bases match TRBD1. The CDR3 totals 15 residues. J was trimmed by 7 bases and V by 4 bases; bases with no gene match: 8. CDR1 and CDR2 (germline): SGHRS, YFSETQ. CDR3 sequence: CASSEPGQGAGGYTF. The CDR3 DNA follows: TGCGCCAGCAGCGAGCCGGGACAGGGGGCCGGTGGCTACACCTTC.

This chain links TRBV7-2 with TRBJ2-5, with TRBD2 as a possible D gene (5 bases). V shed 4 bases and J shed 5 bases, with 14 bases lying between them. The CDR3 sequence is 14 residues long. Germline CDR1 SGHTA, CDR2 FQGNSA. The DNA of the CDR3 is TGTGCCAGCAGCTCGTGGGGAGTCGGGGAGACCCAGTACTTC. It specifies CASSSWGVGETQYF.